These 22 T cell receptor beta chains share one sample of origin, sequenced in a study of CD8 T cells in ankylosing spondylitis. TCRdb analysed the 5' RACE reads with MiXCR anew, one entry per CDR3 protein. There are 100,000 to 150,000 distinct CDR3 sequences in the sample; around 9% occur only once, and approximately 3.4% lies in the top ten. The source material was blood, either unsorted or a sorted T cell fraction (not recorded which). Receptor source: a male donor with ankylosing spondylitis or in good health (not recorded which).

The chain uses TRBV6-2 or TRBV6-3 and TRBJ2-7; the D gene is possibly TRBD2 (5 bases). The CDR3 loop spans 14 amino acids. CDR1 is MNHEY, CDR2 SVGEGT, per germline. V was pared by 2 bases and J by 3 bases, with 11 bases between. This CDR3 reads CASSYPRTDYEQYF. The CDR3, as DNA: TGTGCCAGCAGTTACCCTAGGACTGACTACGAGCAGTACTTC.

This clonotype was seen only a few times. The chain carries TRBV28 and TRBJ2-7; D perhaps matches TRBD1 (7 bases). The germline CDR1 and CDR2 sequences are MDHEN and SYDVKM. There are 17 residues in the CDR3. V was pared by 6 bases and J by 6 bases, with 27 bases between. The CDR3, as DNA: TGTGCCAGCAGCCTAATGGAGGGGGCGCAGGGTCTATCCGAGCAGTACTTC. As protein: CASSLMEGAQGLSEQYF.

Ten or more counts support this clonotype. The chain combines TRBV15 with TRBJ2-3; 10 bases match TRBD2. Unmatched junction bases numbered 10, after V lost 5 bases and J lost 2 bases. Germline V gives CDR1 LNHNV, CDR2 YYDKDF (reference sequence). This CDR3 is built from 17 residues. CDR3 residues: CATSGDLAGEYTDTQYF. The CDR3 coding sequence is TGTGCCACCAGCGGGGATCTAGCGGGAGAGTACACAGATACGCAGTATTTT.

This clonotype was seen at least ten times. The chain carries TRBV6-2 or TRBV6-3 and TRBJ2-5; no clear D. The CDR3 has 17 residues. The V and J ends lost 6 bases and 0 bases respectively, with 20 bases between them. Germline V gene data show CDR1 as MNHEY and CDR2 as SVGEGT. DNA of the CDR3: TGTGCCAGCAGCAACGCATCTCGTATACGGTACCAAGAGACCCAGTACTTC. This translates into CASSNASRIRYQETQYF.

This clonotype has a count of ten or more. CDR3 nucleotides: TGCGCCAGCAGCTTGGGACTAGCCAAAGAGACCCAGTACTTC. It yields the protein CASSLGLAKETQYF. The rearrangement links TRBV5-1 to TRBJ2-5; 7 bases map to TRBD2. Germline-derived CDR1 and CDR2 are SGHRS and YFSETQ. This CDR3 is built from 14 residues. J lost 3 bases, V lost 0 bases, and 2 bases had no gene match.

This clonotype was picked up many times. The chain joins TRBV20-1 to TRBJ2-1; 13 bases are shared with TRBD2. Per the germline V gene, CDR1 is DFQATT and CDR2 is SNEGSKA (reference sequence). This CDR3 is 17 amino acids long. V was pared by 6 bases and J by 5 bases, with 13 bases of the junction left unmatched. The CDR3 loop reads CSAEGATGTSGNNEQFF. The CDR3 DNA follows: TGCAGTGCCGAGGGGGCGACAGGGACTAGCGGGAACAATGAGCAGTTCTTC.

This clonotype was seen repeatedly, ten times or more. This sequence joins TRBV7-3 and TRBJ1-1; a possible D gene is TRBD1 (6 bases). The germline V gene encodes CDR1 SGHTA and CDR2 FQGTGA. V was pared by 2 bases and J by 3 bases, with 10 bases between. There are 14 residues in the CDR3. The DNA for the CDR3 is TGTGCCAGCAGCTTACGACAGGAACACACTGAAGCTTTCTTT. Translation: CASSLRQEHTEAFF.

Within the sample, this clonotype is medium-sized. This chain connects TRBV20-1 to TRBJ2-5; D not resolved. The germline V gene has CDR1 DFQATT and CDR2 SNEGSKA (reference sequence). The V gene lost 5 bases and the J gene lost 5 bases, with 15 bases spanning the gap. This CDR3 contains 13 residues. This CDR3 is CSAAPGARETQYF. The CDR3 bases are TGCAGTGCTGCCCCCGGAGCGCGGGAGACCCAGTACTTC.

CDR3 sequence: CASSPRRDRVHEQYF. The CDR3 bases are TGTGCCAGCAGCCCCCGGAGGGACAGGGTCCACGAGCAGTACTTC. This chain joins TRBV7-2 and TRBJ2-7; TRBD1 aligns across 9 bases. The CDR3 loop spans 15 amino acids. Germline CDR1 is SGHTA and CDR2 is FQGNSA. With V trimmed by 5 bases and J by 5 bases, 10 bases remained unmatched.

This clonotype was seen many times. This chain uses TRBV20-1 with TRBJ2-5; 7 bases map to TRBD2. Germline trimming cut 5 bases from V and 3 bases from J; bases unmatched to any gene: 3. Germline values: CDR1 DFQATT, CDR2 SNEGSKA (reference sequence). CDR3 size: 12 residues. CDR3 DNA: TGCAGTGCTTGGGACTACAAAGAGACCCAGTACTTC. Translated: CSAWDYKETQYF.

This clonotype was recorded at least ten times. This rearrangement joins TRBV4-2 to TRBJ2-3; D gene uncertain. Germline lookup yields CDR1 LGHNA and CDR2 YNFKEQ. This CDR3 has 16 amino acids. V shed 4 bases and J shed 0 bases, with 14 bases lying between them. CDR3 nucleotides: TGTGCCAGCAGCCCCCAACGACTCCTGAGCACAGATACGCAGTATTTT. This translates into CASSPQRLLSTDTQYF.

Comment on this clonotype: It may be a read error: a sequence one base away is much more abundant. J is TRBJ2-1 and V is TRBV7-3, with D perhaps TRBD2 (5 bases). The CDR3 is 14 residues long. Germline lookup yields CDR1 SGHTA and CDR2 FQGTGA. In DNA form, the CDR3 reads TGTGCCAGCACCTTACAAAGGGAGCCCAATGAGCAGTTCTTC. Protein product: CASTLQREPNEQFF.

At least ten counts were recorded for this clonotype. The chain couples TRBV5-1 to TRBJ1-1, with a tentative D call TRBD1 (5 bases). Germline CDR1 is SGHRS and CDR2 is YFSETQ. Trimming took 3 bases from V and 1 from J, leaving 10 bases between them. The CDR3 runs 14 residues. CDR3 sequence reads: CASSSFGGNTEAFF. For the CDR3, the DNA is TGCGCCAGCAGCTCCTTTGGGGGGAACACTGAAGCTTTCTTT.

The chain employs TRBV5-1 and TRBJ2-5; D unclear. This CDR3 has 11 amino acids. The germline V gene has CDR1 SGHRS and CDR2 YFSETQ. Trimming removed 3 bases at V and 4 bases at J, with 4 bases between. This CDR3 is CASSSRETQYF. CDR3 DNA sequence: TGCGCCAGCAGCTCTAGAGAGACCCAGTACTTC.

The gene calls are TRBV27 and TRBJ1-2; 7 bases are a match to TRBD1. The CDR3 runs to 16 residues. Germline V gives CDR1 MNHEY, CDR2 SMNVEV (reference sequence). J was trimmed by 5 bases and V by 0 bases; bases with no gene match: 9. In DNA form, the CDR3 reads TGTGCCAGCAGTTTATCGAGACAGGGTCTCATATATGGCTACACCTTC. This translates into CASSLSRQGLIYGYTF.

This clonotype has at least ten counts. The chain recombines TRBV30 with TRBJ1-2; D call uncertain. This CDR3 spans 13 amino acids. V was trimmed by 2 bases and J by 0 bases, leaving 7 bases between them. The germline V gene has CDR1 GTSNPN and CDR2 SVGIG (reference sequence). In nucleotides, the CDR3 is TGTGCCTGGAGTTCTGGCCCTAACTATGGCTACACCTTC. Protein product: CAWSSGPNYGYTF.

The CDR3 nucleotides read TGTGCCAGCAGCTTGCGGGCCCGGAACACCGGGGAGCTGTTTTTT. As protein: CASSLRARNTGELFF. The gene calls are TRBV5-8 and TRBJ2-2; D is uncertain. The V end was cut by 1 base, the J end by 1 base, with 8 bases between. The CDR3 has 15 residues. Germline V gene data show CDR1 as SGHTS and CDR2 as YDEGEE.

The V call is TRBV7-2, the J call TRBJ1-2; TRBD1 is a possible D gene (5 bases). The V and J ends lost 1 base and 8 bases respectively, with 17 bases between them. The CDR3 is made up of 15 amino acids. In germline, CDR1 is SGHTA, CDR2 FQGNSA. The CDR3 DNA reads TGTGCCAGCAGCTTAGTCTTGGGGGAGTTGATCGGCTACACCTTC. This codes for CASSLVLGELIGYTF.

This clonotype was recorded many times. CDR3 bases: TGTGCCAGCAGACAGGGGGTTCGATCATGGGATACGCAGTATTTT. Protein sequence: CASRQGVRSWDTQYF. The J gene is TRBJ2-3, the V gene TRBV6-1, with 8 positions matching TRBD1. Germline V gene lookup returns CDR1 MNHNS and CDR2 SASEGT. This CDR3 has 15 residues. The V segment lost 6 bases and the J segment 6 bases; nucleotides outside the gene matches: 11.

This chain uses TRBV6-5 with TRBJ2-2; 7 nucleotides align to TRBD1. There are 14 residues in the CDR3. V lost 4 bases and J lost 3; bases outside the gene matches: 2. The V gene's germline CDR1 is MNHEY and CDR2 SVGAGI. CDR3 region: CASSSRGYTGELFF. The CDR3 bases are TGTGCCAGCAGTTCCAGGGGGTACACCGGGGAGCTGTTTTTT.

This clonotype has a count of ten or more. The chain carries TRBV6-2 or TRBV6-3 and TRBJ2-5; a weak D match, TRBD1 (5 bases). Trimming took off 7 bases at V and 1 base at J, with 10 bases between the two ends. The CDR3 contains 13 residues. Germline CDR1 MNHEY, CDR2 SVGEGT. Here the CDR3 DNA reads TGTGCCAGCAAGGCGACAGCCCAAGAGACCCAGTACTTC. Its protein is CASKATAQETQYF.

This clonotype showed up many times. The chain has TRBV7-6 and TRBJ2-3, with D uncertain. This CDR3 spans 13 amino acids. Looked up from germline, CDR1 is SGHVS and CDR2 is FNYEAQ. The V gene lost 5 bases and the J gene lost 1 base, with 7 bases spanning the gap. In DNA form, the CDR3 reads TGTGCCAGCAGCGTGACGGGCACAGATACGCAGTATTTT. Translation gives CASSVTGTDTQYF.